This T cell receptor beta chain was recorded in a study of cytomegalovirus exposure and HLA in healthy donors. Study-wide background: Of a few hundred genotyped donors, roughly 81% clustered with self-reported Caucasian donors.

Donors counted as nominally healthy when sampled, yet unrecorded immune exposures were likely. CDR3 length: 11 residues. Per the germline V gene, CDR1 is SEHNR and CDR2 is FQNEAQ (reference sequence). Study-wide points: A missense variant in DCLRE1C was later tied to TCR beta V- and J-gene trimming. Segments of the TCR beta V type were, in most cases, productive about 87% or about 30% of the time in an earlier analysis.

Vbeta (60) and Jbeta (13) primers were used in the PCR. Generated by immunoSEQ multiplex PCR, the TCRdb table keeps only in-frame clones and is missing some. The table lists 150,000 to 200,000 clones, 70% to 80% of them singletons. In the case of this clone: Its specificity is unknown.

J is TRBJ2-1 and V is TRBV7-9; 8 bases agree with TRBD2. Sample: PBMCs. This sequence originates from a man between 35 and 55 years old in good health and CMV-seronegative. CDR3 in DNA: TGTCTAGCGGGTATCTACAATGAGCAGTTCTTC. Protein product: CLAGIYNEQFF.